This T cell receptor beta chain came from a study of vaccination effects on CD4 cells after COVID-19. The wider study: Post-vaccine sample collection fell at a median of 72 days after the second dose.

Germline V gene sequence: CDR1 MRHNA, CDR2 SNTAGT. The CDR3 runs 20 residues. J was trimmed by 6 bases and V by 5 bases; bases with no gene match: 21. Study conclusions and caveats: Within healthy vaccinees, only 1 of 255 vaccine-induced clones displayed cross-reactivity with common cold coronaviruses.

Produced via immunoSEQ multiplex PCR; TCRdb's table is partial and in-frame only. The table has 70,000 to 85,000 clones, approximately 82% seen once; the top ten hold approximately 1.2%. Comments on this clone: Its antigen is not identified.

Pools of viral peptides were used by the ViraFEST assay to expand antigen-specific CD4+ T cells ahead of sequencing. The culture ran for about eleven days before CD4+ T cells were isolated. Everyone in the study got two shots of either the BNT162b2 or mRNA-1273 vaccine. Vaccine recipients had no previous SARS-CoV-2 infection; their nucleocapsid antibodies were negative. Cultures of 2 million or so PBMC per well contained 9 to 10 IU/ml IL-2 plus 10 ug/ml peptides. This sequence was found in a human donor who received a COVID-19 vaccine. The J gene is TRBJ2-3, the V gene TRBV6-4, with 12 bases matching TRBD2. The sequenced sample was CD4+ T cells from PBMCs cultured with HCoV-229E spike peptides, obtained after COVID-19 vaccination. In DNA form, the CDR3 reads TGTGCCAGCAGTACAGACAGGTGGAGACTAGCGGGGGCCCTACTGGATACGCAGTATTTT. Amino acids: CASSTDRWRLAGALLDTQYF.